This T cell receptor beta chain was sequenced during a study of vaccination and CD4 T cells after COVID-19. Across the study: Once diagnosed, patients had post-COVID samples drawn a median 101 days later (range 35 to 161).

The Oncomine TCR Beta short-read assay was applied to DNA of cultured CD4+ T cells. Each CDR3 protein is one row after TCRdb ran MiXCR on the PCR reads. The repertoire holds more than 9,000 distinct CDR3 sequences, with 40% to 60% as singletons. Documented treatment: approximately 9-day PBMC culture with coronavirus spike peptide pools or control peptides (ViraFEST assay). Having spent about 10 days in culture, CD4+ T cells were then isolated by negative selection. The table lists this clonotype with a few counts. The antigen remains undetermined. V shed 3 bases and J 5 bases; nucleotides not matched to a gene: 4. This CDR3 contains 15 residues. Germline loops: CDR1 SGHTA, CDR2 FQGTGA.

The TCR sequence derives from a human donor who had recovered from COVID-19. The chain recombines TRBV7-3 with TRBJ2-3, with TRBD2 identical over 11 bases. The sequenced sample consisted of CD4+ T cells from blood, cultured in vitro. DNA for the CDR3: TGTGCCAGCAGCTTTAGCGGGGGGGCTGGAGATACGCAGTATTTT. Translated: CASSFSGGAGDTQYF.